Below are 2 T cell receptor beta chains sequenced from a single sample in a study of shared clonotypes between healthy human individuals. Sequenced by immunoSEQ multiplex PCR; TCRdb stores in-frame clones only, minus some. The repertoire holds some 1.1 million clones, with about 72% as singletons. Sequencing input: memory CD4+ T cells from PBMCs. Sample subset: CD45RA-negative fraction. These receptor sequences come from a man aged 18 to 29 in good health. Some clones in this sample may be carry-over from other donors' samples.

This chain connects TRBV5-4 to TRBJ2-7; the match to TRBD1 covers 9 bases. Trimming cost V 4 bases and J 2 bases; bases outside gene matches: 4. The length of the CDR3 is 14 residues. Germline V gene lookup returns CDR1 SGHNT and CDR2 YYREEE (reference sequence). In DNA form, the CDR3 reads TGTGCCAGCAGCCGGGGACAGGGAGCCTACGAGCAGTACTTC. Its protein is CASSRGQGAYEQYF.

The genes are TRBV4-2 and TRBJ2-3; TRBD2 aligns across 10 bases. This CDR3 region has 16 residues. V dropped 0 bases and J dropped 2; count of bases not matched to a gene: 2. Germline assignment: CDR1 LGHNA and CDR2 YNFKEQ. CDR3 coding DNA: TGTGCCAGCAGCCAAGAACTAGCGGGACACACAGATACGCAGTATTTT. It specifies CASSQELAGHTDTQYF.